What follows are 27 T cell receptor beta chains derived from one specimen sequenced in a study of blood T cell repertoires in COVID-19. Profiling relied on immunoSEQ multiplex PCR, and the TCRdb table lists in-frame clones only, not all of them. This repertoire shows more than 300,000 clones, almost 90% found once; its top ten account for 0.95% to 1.3%. Source material: peripheral blood. The source of these receptors is a woman aged 40 to 50 with COVID-19, enrolled during active disease.

This clone was counted a single time. Other DNA sequences in this specimen translate into the identical CDR3. The chain joins TRBV5-1 to TRBJ2-3; 10 bases are a match to TRBD2. V lost 3 bases and J lost 1; bases outside the gene matches: 2. CDR1 SGHRS and CDR2 YFSETQ come from the germline V gene. This CDR3 contains 15 residues. In DNA, the CDR3 is TGCGCCAGCAGCTCTCTAGCGGGGGGCACAGATACGCAGTATTTT. Encoded protein: CASSSLAGGTDTQYF.

This clone was seen just once. The chain couples TRBV7-2 to TRBJ1-2, with D tentatively TRBD1 (5 bases). Germline CDR1 and CDR2: SGHTA and FQGNSA. This CDR3 is 12 amino acids long. Trimming stripped 5 bases from V and 5 bases from J, with 9 bases between. In DNA form, the CDR3 reads TGTGCCAGCAGCCAGCAGGGTTATGGCTACACCTTC. It translates to CASSQQGYGYTF.

The chain carries TRBV2 and TRBJ1-2; TRBD1 agrees at 9 bases. This CDR3 has 17 residues. Germline trimming cut 1 base from V and 4 bases from J; bases unmatched to any gene: 10. CDR1 SNHLY and CDR2 FYNNEI come from the germline V gene. The CDR3 region has the DNA TGTGCCAGCAGTGAAGTGGACTTCGTACAGGGGGCCTATGGCTACACCTTC. Residues: CASSEVDFVQGAYGYTF. Using reference TRBV2 and TRBJ1-2 for the parts outside the CDR3, the full variable domain is EPEVTQTPSHQVTQMGQEVILRCVPISNHLYFYWYRQILGQKVEFLVSFYNNEISEKSEIFDDQFSVERPDGSNFTLKIRSTKLEDSAMYFCASSEVDFVQGAYGYTFGSGTRLTVV.

A single count supports this clone. V usage is TRBV5-1 and J usage is TRBJ1-1; D perhaps matches TRBD1 (5 bases). The ends were cut back, 1 base at V and 3 bases at J, with 16 bases in the middle. This CDR3 has 16 amino acids. Germline V lookup: CDR1 SGHRS, CDR2 YFSETQ. CDR3 coding DNA: TGCGCCAGCAGCTTGCGCGCAGGGAATCGTGACACTGAAGCTTTCTTT. This translates into CASSLRAGNRDTEAFF.

V gene TRBV27 combines with J gene TRBJ1-5; 7 nucleotides line up with TRBD1. The CDR3 is made up of 15 amino acids. With 2 bases clipped from V and 5 bases from J, the junction kept 6 bases outside the gene matches. CDR1 and CDR2 from the germline V gene are MNHEY and SMNVEV (reference sequence). The CDR3 loop reads CASSLLGQNHQPQHF. The CDR3 DNA follows: TGTGCCAGCAGTTTACTGGGACAGAACCATCAGCCCCAGCATTTT.

The genes are TRBV7-2 and TRBJ1-1; a possible D gene is TRBD1 (6 bases). The CDR3 runs 12 residues. Trimming took off 8 bases at V and 5 bases at J, with 12 bases between the two ends. The germline CDR1 and CDR2 sequences are SGHTA and FQGNSA. CDR3 protein: CASRGQTTEAFF. DNA for the CDR3: TGTGCCAGCCGAGGACAGACAACTGAAGCTTTCTTT.

The chain recombines TRBV29-1 with TRBJ2-2, with a possible D match to TRBD1 (6 bases). Trimming stripped 7 bases from V and 0 bases from J, with 9 bases between. CDR3 length: 13 residues. Germline values: CDR1 SQVTM, CDR2 ANQGSEA. The chain's CDR3 is CSATGSNTGELFF. For the CDR3, the DNA is TGCAGCGCGACAGGATCGAACACCGGGGAGCTGTTTTTT.

The chain couples TRBV2 to TRBJ2-3; 10 nucleotides line up with TRBD2. The V gene end was trimmed by 5 bases and the J gene end by 0 bases; junction bases not matched to a gene: 14. CDR1 and CDR2 from the germline V gene are SNHLY and FYNNEI. The CDR3 is 19 amino acids. CDR3 nucleotides: TGTGCCAGCAGTAGGTCTAGCGGGAGAGGCCTAGCAAGCACAGATACGCAGTATTTT. This translates into CASSRSSGRGLASTDTQYF.

The table lists this clone with a few counts. This CDR3 is CASSQGDRSLNYGYTF. Here the CDR3 DNA reads TGCGCCAGCAGCCAAGGCGACAGGAGCCTTAACTATGGCTACACCTTC. The chain has TRBV4-1 and TRBJ1-2, with D tentatively TRBD1 (6 bases). Germline V gives CDR1 MGHRA, CDR2 YSYEKL. The V and J ends lost 1 base and 1 base respectively, with 13 bases between them. This CDR3 is built from 16 residues.

The V and J genes are TRBV2 and TRBJ2-5, with 11 bases aligning to TRBD2. J gave up 1 base and V 5 bases, and 6 bases lay outside the gene matches. CDR3 length: 16 residues. Germline lookup yields CDR1 SNHLY and CDR2 FYNNEI. The CDR3 region has the DNA TGTGCCAGCAGTCTAAGGACTAGCGGGTTCCAAGAGACCCAGTACTTC. Amino acid sequence: CASSLRTSGFQETQYF.

The chain couples TRBV30 to TRBJ2-7; 7 nucleotides align to TRBD2. V dropped 5 bases and J dropped 1; count of bases not matched to a gene: 5. There are 13 residues in the CDR3. Germline V CDR1 and CDR2: GTSNPN, SVGIG (reference sequence). For the CDR3, the DNA is TGTGCCTGGGATCGGGGGGAATCCTACGAGCAGTACTTC. Translation gives CAWDRGESYEQYF. Drawing the rest from reference TRBV30 and TRBJ2-7, the complete variable domain is SQTIHQWPATLVQPVGSPLSLECTVEGTSNPNLYWYRQAAGRGLQLLFYSVGIGQISSEVPQNLSASRPQDRQFILSSKKLLLSDSGFYLCAWDRGESYEQYFGPGTRLTVT.

Concerning this clone: One end of the junction fails to match germline, which may point to a read error. V usage is TRBV5-4 and J usage is TRBJ1-1, with a tentative D call TRBD1 (6 bases). The CDR3 runs 12 residues. Germline CDR1 is SGHNT and CDR2 is YYREEE (reference sequence). For the CDR3, the DNA is TGTGCCAGCAGCTCCCGGGACACAGAAGCTTTCTTT. Protein sequence: CASSSRDTEAFF. The full variable domain, in which reference TRBV5-4 and TRBJ1-1 provide the parts outside the CDR3, is ETGVTQSPTHLIKTRGQQVTLRCSSQSGHNTVSWYQQALGQGPQFIFQYYREEENGRGNFPPRFSGLQFPNYSSELNVNALELDDSALYLCASSSRDTEAFFGQGTRLTVV.

The chain recombines TRBV19 with TRBJ1-1, with D possibly being TRBD1 (6 bases). Trimming pared 6 bases from V and 0 bases from J, leaving 17 bases between. Germline V CDR1 and CDR2: LNHDA, SQIVND (reference sequence). The CDR3 length is 16 residues. The CDR3 is CASRPHIQGMNTEAFF. CDR3 sequence (DNA): TGTGCCAGTAGACCGCACATTCAGGGGATGAACACTGAAGCTTTCTTT.

V and J are TRBV18 and TRBJ2-5; 8 nucleotides agree with TRBD1. V gave up 2 bases and J gave up 3 bases; unmatched junction bases: 5. The CDR3 loop spans 15 amino acids. From germline, CDR1 is KGHSH and CDR2 LQKENI. CDR3 sequence reads: CASSPGAGGEETQYF. In DNA form, the CDR3 reads TGTGCCAGCTCACCAGGGGCAGGGGGCGAAGAGACCCAGTACTTC.

This CDR3 is CASSIALANTGELFF. In nucleotides, the CDR3 is TGTGCCAGTAGTATTGCTCTAGCGAACACCGGGGAGCTGTTTTTT. This rearrangement joins TRBV19 to TRBJ2-2, with D unclear. V lost 3 bases and J 0 bases, leaving 8 bases between the germline ends. CDR1 is LNHDA, CDR2 SQIVND, per germline (reference sequence). This CDR3 is built from 15 residues.

The J gene is TRBJ1-1, the V gene TRBV5-1; D may be TRBD1 (6 bases). The germline V gene has CDR1 SGHRS and CDR2 YFSETQ. V shed 4 bases and J shed 4 bases, with 20 bases lying between them. CDR3 length: 16 amino acids. CDR3 nucleotides: TGCGCCAGCAGCACCGCGGGGGAAGGAGGGGGCACTGAAGCTTTCTTT. Amino acid sequence: CASSTAGEGGGTEAFF.

V is TRBV6-4 and J is TRBJ1-1, with 7 bases identical to TRBD1. Unmatched junction bases numbered 0, after V lost 5 bases and J lost 0 bases. The CDR3 is made up of 13 amino acids. Looked up from germline, CDR1 is MRHNA and CDR2 is SNTAGT. In DNA, the CDR3 is TGTGCCAGCAGTACAGGGGTGAACACTGAAGCTTTCTTT. It encodes CASSTGVNTEAFF.

J is TRBJ1-1 and V is TRBV15; TRBD1 aligns across 10 bases. J lost 2 bases, V lost 4 bases, and 4 bases had no gene match. CDR1 and CDR2 (germline): LNHNV, YYDKDF (reference sequence). This CDR3 is built from 15 residues. In DNA, the CDR3 is TGTGCCACCAGCATTTGGGACAGGGGAAACACTGAAGCTTTCTTT. Protein product: CATSIWDRGNTEAFF.

The chain uses TRBV7-2 and TRBJ1-3; 7 positions agree with TRBD1. V lost 4 bases, J lost 6 bases, and 9 bases stayed unmatched. CDR1 is SGHTA and CDR2 is FQGNSA in the germline V gene. The CDR3 runs to 15 residues. The CDR3 DNA is TGTGCCAGCAGCTCCTCTTCGACAGGGCTAAACACCATATATTTT. It is translated as CASSSSSTGLNTIYF.

This rearrangement joins TRBV20-1 to TRBJ2-1; 7 bases agree with TRBD2. Germline V lookup: CDR1 DFQATT, CDR2 SNEGSKA (reference sequence). The CDR3 loop spans 16 amino acids. The trim removed 3 bases at V and 3 bases at J, leaving 11 bases unmatched. The CDR3 nucleotides read TGCAGTGCTAGTCGCGGGAGCCTTTTTCTCTACAATGAGCAGTTCTTC. Translated: CSASRGSLFLYNEQFF.

The chain employs TRBV6-2 or TRBV6-3 and TRBJ2-5, with 10 bases that match TRBD2. V gave up 2 bases and J gave up 4 bases; unmatched junction bases: 4. Germline-derived CDR1 and CDR2 are MNHEY and SVGEGT. The CDR3 extends over 15 amino acids. The CDR3 nucleotides read TGTGCCAGCAGTTACGAGCTAGCGGGAGTAGAGACCCAGTACTTC. Translation: CASSYELAGVETQYF.

This clone occurred a few times. This chain links TRBV19 with TRBJ2-7, with TRBD1 matching 9 bases. V shed 2 bases, J shed 4 bases, and the junction held 6 bases outside the gene matches. The germline V gene encodes CDR1 LNHDA and CDR2 SQIVND (reference sequence). This CDR3 has 15 amino acids. The CDR3 DNA sequence: TGTGCCAGTAGTATAAGTGGGACAGGGATTTACGAGCAGTACTTC. It is translated as CASSISGTGIYEQYF.

This chain uses TRBV15 with TRBJ2-1; 12 nucleotides agree with TRBD2. Germline lookup yields CDR1 LNHNV and CDR2 YYDKDF (reference sequence). The CDR3 spans 16 residues. J lost 4 bases, V lost 1 base, and 2 bases had no gene match. The chain's CDR3 is CATSRGGLAGYNEQFF. DNA of the CDR3: TGTGCCACCAGCAGAGGGGGACTAGCGGGTTACAATGAGCAGTTCTTC. Looking up the rest from reference TRBV15 and TRBJ2-1 gives the full variable domain: DAMVIQNPRYQVTQFGKPVTLSCSQTLNHNVMYWYQQKSSQAPKLLFHYYDKDFNNEADTPDNFQSRRPNTSFCFLDIRSPGLGDTAMYLCATSRGGLAGYNEQFFGPGTRLTVL.

The chain joins TRBV7-2 to TRBJ2-7, with 15 nucleotides matching TRBD2. V dropped 5 bases and J dropped 5; count of bases not matched to a gene: 7. Germline values: CDR1 SGHTA, CDR2 FQGNSA. The CDR3 length is 16 residues. The CDR3 DNA sequence: TGTGCCAGCAGCGCGGGACTAGCGGGAGGTTTGGACGAGCAGTACTTC. This gives the protein CASSAGLAGGLDEQYF.

The gene calls are TRBV25-1 and TRBJ2-2; D perhaps matches TRBD1 (5 bases). Trimming took off 4 bases at V and 7 bases at J, with 10 bases between the two ends. This CDR3 has 13 amino acids. Germline V gene data show CDR1 as MGHDK and CDR2 as SYGVNS. In nucleotides, the CDR3 is TGTGCCAGCAGTGTCAGGGAAGACGGGGAGCTGTTTTTT. Its protein product is CASSVREDGELFF.

This chain connects TRBV3-1 (or the pseudogene TRBV3-2) to TRBJ1-2; TRBD1 agrees at 9 bases. Germline V gene sequence: CDR1 LGHDT, CDR2 YNNKEL (reference sequence). This CDR3 is 13 amino acids long. The V and J ends lost 4 bases and 6 bases, in that order; junction bases with no gene match: 3. The DNA for the CDR3 is TGTGCCAGCAGCCTGACAGGGGGGGATGGCTACACCTTC. As protein: CASSLTGGDGYTF.

This clone was counted only a few times. The chain recombines TRBV19 with TRBJ2-2; TRBD1 is a possible D gene (6 bases). The CDR3 sequence is 17 residues long. Trimming removed 3 bases at V and 2 bases at J, with 16 bases between. The germline V gene has CDR1 LNHDA and CDR2 SQIVND (reference sequence). CDR3 sequence (DNA): TGTGCCAGTAGTATTAACTTCGCAGGGGTCAACACCGGGGAGCTGTTTTTT. Translation gives CASSINFAGVNTGELFF.